The subject of this entry is one T cell receptor beta chain. This clone was found once. The target of this receptor is not known. Base qualities are not provided; no much larger clone lies one nucleotide away. From cysteine to phenylalanine, the CDR3 is 15 amino acids long. The CDR3 DNA has 45 bases and is translated from base 1. CDR1 and CDR2 are read off the germline V gene (reference sequence) as GTSNPN and SVGIG. V lost 5 bases and J lost 7 bases, and the count of bases not matched to a germline gene is 10. The data were obtained in a study of blood T cell repertoires in COVID-19 (dated by TCRdb to the early 2020s). In terms of the full investigation: The collaborator samples originated in the United States, Italy and Spain and spanned the acute and convalescent phases of COVID-19. The prospective study material was composed of cDNA or gDNA derived from T cells, B-cell-depleted T cells, or PBMCs. The dataset comprised deeply sampled blood TCRbeta repertoires from subjects exposed to, actively infected with, or recovered from COVID-19. The repertoires were made available in a free public database intended to serve as a resource for research on the immune response to SARS-CoV-2. Samples were obtained from the ongoing ImmuneRACE study (first 160 participants) and from some 1,200 subjects provided by 6 global collaborators. Sample metadata almost always included a de-identified subject ID, COVID-19 status, age in years and sex. Where available, HLA class I and class II types were obtained from metadata supplied by the sample provider rather than from assay-based typing. The investigation overall reported the following: Clinical and demographic metadata were provided uncurated, with the amount varying by source and participant.

At one collaborating source in Seattle, patients were enrolled during active infection and were followed longitudinally through the course of disease. Each collaborating institution followed its own protocols to collect whole blood in K2EDTA tubes. For TCRbeta analysis, collaborator samples were shipped as frozen whole blood, as isolated PBMCs, or as DNA extracted from either sample type. The immunoSEQ Assay, a bias-controlled multiplex PCR, was used to amplify TCRbeta CDR3 regions from genomic DNA. The paper's processing steps were these. The number of nucleated cells in each sample was estimated from the amplification of reference gene primers within the assay. Sequence reads were collapsed and filtered to measure the absolute abundance of every unique TCRbeta CDR3 rearrangement. For each sample, productive Simpson clonality was calculated as the square root of Simpson's diversity index over productive rearrangements. The source is immuneACCESS, and TCRdb retained only in-frame sequences with V and J called. Part of the clones is not carried over; for the studies checked, unresolved V genes explain less than half of this, and the remainder is unexplained. The D gene and trimming were derived from the DNA, and the V and J assignments and clone size from that table. Present in this sample are 100,000 to 150,000 clones, over 85% of which were seen just once. The ten biggest clones cover 4.6% of the sample.

This TCR came from a man aged 55 to 70 with COVID-19, enrolled during active disease. Sequenced material: peripheral blood. The V gene is TRBV30 and the J gene is TRBJ2-2, with TRBD2 matching 10 junction bases. The DNA reads as follows: TGTGCCTGGGGAATTGGGCTAGCGGGAGTCGGGGAGCTGTTTTTT. This encodes CAWGIGLAGVGELFF.